The 9 T cell receptor beta chains reported below all come from one sample, sequenced in a study of cytomegalovirus exposure and HLA in healthy donors (dated by TCRdb to 2016 to 2017). The library was built by means of the immunoSEQ multiplex PCR assay. For the multiplex PCR, a mixture combining 60 forward primers for TCR Vbeta segments and 13 reverse primers for TCR Jbeta segments was used. TCRdb took over this immuneACCESS table, retaining in-frame rearrangements with V and J assigned. Such tables are incomplete; in checked studies, under half of the missing clones stem from an unresolved V gene, and the remainder is unexplained. For this sample the table gives 120,000 or so clones, of which roughly 71% were detected only once. The ten top clones hold less than 7% of the sample. Sequences were obtained from PBMCs. The receptors here all came from a woman aged 45-60 years in good health and CMV-seropositive.

DNA of the CDR3: TGTGCCAGCAGCGACGGGGACAGGGGGCGTCAGCCCCAGCATTTT. It specifies CASSDGDRGRQPQHF. The chain combines TRBV9 with TRBJ1-5; 12 positions agree with TRBD1. CDR1 SGDLS and CDR2 YYNGEE come from the germline V gene. The CDR3 covers 15 residues. V trimming: 3 bases; J trimming: 6 bases; junction bases outside the gene matches: 4.

This clone has more than one count but fewer than ten. This chain uses TRBV27 with TRBJ1-3; D is ambiguous. This CDR3 is built from 13 residues. V dropped 4 bases and J dropped 9 bases, with 13 bases sitting between them. Germline CDR1 reads MNHEY; CDR2 reads SMNVEV (reference sequence). Here the CDR3 reads CASSSRWGGTIYF. Written as DNA, the CDR3 is TGTGCCAGCAGTTCCCGGTGGGGAGGCACCATATATTTT.

The V and J genes are TRBV5-1 and TRBJ2-2; D is perhaps TRBD1 (6 bases). This CDR3 comprises 15 residues. V lost 1 base and J lost 5, with 12 bases in between. Per germline, CDR1 SGHRS and CDR2 YFSETQ. The CDR3 loop is CASSLQGLKTGELFF. The DNA for the CDR3 is TGCGCCAGCAGCTTGCAGGGGCTCAAGACCGGGGAGCTGTTTTTT. Together with reference TRBV5-1 and TRBJ2-2, the CDR3 gives the full variable domain: KAGVTQTPRYLIKTRGQQVTLSCSPISGHRSVSWYQQTPGQGLQFLFEYFSETQRNKGNFPGRFSGRQFSNSRSEMNVSTLELGDSALYLCASSLQGLKTGELFFGEGSRLTVL.

The chain uses TRBV20-1 and TRBJ2-7; D gene uncertain. Trimming took 4 bases from V and 5 from J, leaving 9 bases between them. Germline V gene data show CDR1 as DFQATT and CDR2 as SNEGSKA (reference sequence). The CDR3 extends over 11 amino acids. CDR3 DNA: TGCAGTGCTACTCCCTCTCACGAGCAGTACTTC. This encodes CSATPSHEQYF.

The chain employs TRBV11-3 and TRBJ2-1; the D gene is possibly TRBD2 (6 bases). V dropped 3 bases and J dropped 6 bases, with 12 bases sitting between them. CDR1 and CDR2 from the germline V gene are SGHNT and YENEEA. CDR3 size: 14 residues. CDR3 nucleotides: TGTGCCAGCAGCTTGACTAGTTCGAGCAATGAGCAGTTCTTC. Its translation: CASSLTSSSNEQFF.

The V and J genes are TRBV4-1 and TRBJ1-2, with D unresolved. The germline V and J ends were trimmed by 5 bases and 10 bases, with 11 bases remaining between them. The CDR3 has 11 amino acids. CDR1 MGHRA and CDR2 YSYEKL come from the germline V gene. Here the CDR3 reads CASSSRSVYTF. The DNA of the CDR3 is TGCGCCAGCAGCTCCCGATCGGTCTACACCTTC.

This chain links TRBV2 with TRBJ2-3; possibly TRBD2 for D (6 bases). V lost 3 bases and J lost 3, with 7 bases in between. Per the germline V gene, CDR1 is SNHLY and CDR2 is FYNNEI. The CDR3 extends over 13 amino acids. The chain's CDR3 is CASSELATDTQYF. In DNA form, the CDR3 reads TGTGCCAGCAGTGAGCTAGCGACAGATACGCAGTATTTT.

V usage is TRBV7-6 and J usage is TRBJ2-5, with 7 bases that match TRBD1. V lost 6 bases and J lost 4; bases outside the gene matches: 5. CDR3 size: 13 residues. CDR1 is SGHVS and CDR2 is FNYEAQ in the germline V gene. The chain's CDR3 is CASSAGTVETQYF. The CDR3 bases are TGTGCCAGCAGTGCCGGGACAGTAGAGACCCAGTACTTC.

This clone was counted a few times. This sequence joins TRBV27 and TRBJ2-3; TRBD1 might be the D (5 bases). In germline, CDR1 is MNHEY, CDR2 SMNVEV (reference sequence). V was pared by 6 bases and J by 7 bases, with 17 bases between. This CDR3 is built from 14 residues. DNA of the CDR3: TGTGCCAGCAGCGAAGGGGATTCGTGGCATACGCAGTATTTT. It is translated as CASSEGDSWHTQYF.